This TCR beta chain was observed in a study of cytomegalovirus exposure and HLA in healthy donors. Nominally healthy donors provided the samples, though records likely missed some immune exposures. Overall study results and limits: In vitro data verified a few CMV-associated chains as specific for CMV antigens. Previously analyzed data showed that most TCR beta V segments were productive at a frequency of about 87% or about 30%.

The sample holds a few counts of this clone. What it binds is unknown. Vbeta (60) and Jbeta (13) primers were used in the PCR. Generated by immunoSEQ multiplex PCR, the TCRdb table keeps only in-frame clones and is missing some. The sample records 65,000 to 85,000 clones, about two thirds being singletons. Sequences were obtained from PBMCs. The sequence derives from a woman aged 25 to 39 in good health and CMV-seronegative.

The CDR3 nucleotides are TGCGCCAGCAGCCTAGGGACTAGCACAGATACGCAGTATTTT. This encodes CASSLGTSTDTQYF. The chain joins TRBV4-3 to TRBJ2-3; possibly TRBD2 for D (6 bases). With 4 bases removed from V and 0 bases from J, the gap between germline ends came to 8 bases. Germline V CDR1 and CDR2: LGHNA, YSLEER. CDR3 size: 14 residues.